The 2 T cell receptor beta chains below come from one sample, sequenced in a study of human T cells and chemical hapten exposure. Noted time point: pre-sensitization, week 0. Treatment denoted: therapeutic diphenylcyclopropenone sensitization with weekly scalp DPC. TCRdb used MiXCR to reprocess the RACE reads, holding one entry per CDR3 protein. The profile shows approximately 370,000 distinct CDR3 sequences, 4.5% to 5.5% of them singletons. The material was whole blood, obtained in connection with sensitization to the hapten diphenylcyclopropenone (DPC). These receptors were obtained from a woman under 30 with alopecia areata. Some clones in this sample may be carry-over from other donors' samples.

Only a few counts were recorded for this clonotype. CDR3 sequence (DNA): TGCAGTGCTTCGGGGGGTGCATCCTACGAGCAGTACTTC. It specifies CSASGGASYEQYF. This chain connects TRBV20-1 to TRBJ2-7, with TRBD2 identical over 7 bases. V lost 5 bases to trimming and J lost 1 base; unmatched junction nucleotides: 5. This CDR3 region has 13 residues. CDR1 DFQATT and CDR2 SNEGSKA come from the germline V gene (reference sequence).

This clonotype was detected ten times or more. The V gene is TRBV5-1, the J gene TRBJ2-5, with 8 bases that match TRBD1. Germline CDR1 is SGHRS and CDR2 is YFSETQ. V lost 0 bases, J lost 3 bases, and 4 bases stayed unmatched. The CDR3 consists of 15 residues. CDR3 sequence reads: CASSLARGLKETQYF. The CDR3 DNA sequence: TGCGCCAGCAGCTTGGCCAGGGGGCTGAAAGAGACCCAGTACTTC. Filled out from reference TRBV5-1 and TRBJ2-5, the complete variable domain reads KAGVTQTPRYLIKTRGQQVTLSCSPISGHRSVSWYQQTPGQGLQFLFEYFSETQRNKGNFPGRFSGRQFSNSRSEMNVSTLELGDSALYLCASSLARGLKETQYFGPGTRLLVL.